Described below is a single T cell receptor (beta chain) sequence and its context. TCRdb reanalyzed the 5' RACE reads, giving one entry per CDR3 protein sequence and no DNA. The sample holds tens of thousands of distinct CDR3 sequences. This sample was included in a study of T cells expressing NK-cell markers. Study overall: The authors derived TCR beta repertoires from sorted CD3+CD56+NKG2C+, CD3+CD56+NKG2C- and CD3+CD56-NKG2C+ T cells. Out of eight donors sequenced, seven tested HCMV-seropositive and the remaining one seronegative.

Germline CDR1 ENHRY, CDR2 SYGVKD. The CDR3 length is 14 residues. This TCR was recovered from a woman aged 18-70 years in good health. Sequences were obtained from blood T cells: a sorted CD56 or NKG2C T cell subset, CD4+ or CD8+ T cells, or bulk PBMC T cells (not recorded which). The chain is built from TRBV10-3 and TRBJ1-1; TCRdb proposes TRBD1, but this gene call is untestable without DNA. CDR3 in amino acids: CAISSGQGAAEAFF.